This T cell receptor beta chain is drawn from a study of graft-versus-host responses after intestinal transplantation. As for the study in general: After anti-thymocyte globulin induction, recipients took tacrolimus and steroids for three to four years.

Sequenced by immunoSEQ multiplex PCR; TCRdb stores in-frame clones only, minus some. The data hold around 67,000 clones, with roughly 89% observed a single time. Worth noting for this clone: The antigen is unknown.

The sequencing used unstimulated CD8+ T cells sorted from spleen or lymph node cells, collected before transplant. The sequence was obtained from a human donor who was the organ donor for an intestinal transplant.

The CDR3, as DNA: TGTGCCAGCAGTTTATCTTATCCAGGGGGCGAGTCCTACAATGAGCAGTTCTTC. Translating it yields CASSLSYPGGESYNEQFF. V usage is TRBV27 and J usage is TRBJ2-1; 8 nucleotides match TRBD1. Per the germline V gene, CDR1 is MNHEY and CDR2 is SMNVEV (reference sequence). Unmatched junction bases numbered 8, after V lost 0 bases and J lost 1 base. The CDR3 length is 18 residues.